This passage covers 5 T cell receptor beta chains from one sample sequenced in a study of Ad26.COV2.S vaccination and SARS-CoV-2 variants. Repertoires were generated with immunoSEQ multiplex PCR, while TCRdb's copy carries only in-frame clones and drops some. The sample records under 250,000 clones, around 88% being singletons. Treatment here: around 19 received Ad26.COV2.S at low or high dose, single or two shots; roughly five received placebo; per-sample allocation not given. Day 63 after the first vaccine or placebo injection was the time point for sampling. The sample in question was peripheral blood, obtained in a trial of Ad26.COV2.S vaccine versus placebo. These receptor sequences come from a person between 18 and 60 years old who received the Ad26.COV2.S COVID-19 vaccine or a placebo.

The chain links TRBV12-3 or TRBV12-4 to TRBJ1-2; D is unclear. CDR3 size: 13 residues. V shed 8 bases and J shed 3 bases, with 13 bases lying between them. CDR3 in amino acids: CASGQREDYGYTF. CDR3 bases: TGTGCCAGCGGTCAGAGGGAGGACTATGGCTACACCTTC.

V gene TRBV19 combines with J gene TRBJ2-5; D tentatively fits TRBD1 or TRBD2 (5 bases each). V was cut by 3 bases and J by 2 bases, with 7 bases left in between. The CDR3 has 13 residues. Germline values: CDR1 LNHDA, CDR2 SQIVND (reference sequence). The CDR3 DNA reads TGTGCCAGTAGTATCTGGGGGCAAGAGACCCAGTACTTC. As protein: CASSIWGQETQYF.

This chain uses TRBV5-1 with TRBJ1-5; no reliable D call. Trimming took off 0 bases at V and 2 bases at J, with 9 bases between the two ends. In germline, CDR1 is SGHRS, CDR2 YFSETQ. The CDR3 runs 15 residues. CDR3 coding DNA: TGCGCCAGCAGCTTGGACCCCTGGGGCAATCAGCCCCAGCATTTT. It is translated as CASSLDPWGNQPQHF.

This clone was counted once. The V gene is TRBV19, the J gene TRBJ1-2; D is ambiguous. The CDR3 contains 14 residues. Germline-derived CDR1 and CDR2 are LNHDA and SQIVND (reference sequence). Trimming took off 3 bases at V and 6 bases at J, with 14 bases between the two ends. This CDR3 is CASSIEGLGDGYTF. In nucleotides, the CDR3 is TGTGCCAGTAGTATTGAAGGGCTCGGCGATGGCTACACCTTC. The complete variable domain, with remaining parts taken from reference TRBV19 and TRBJ1-2, reads DGGITQSPKYLFRKEGQNVTLSCEQNLNHDAMYWYRQDPGQGLRLIYYSQIVNDFQKGDIAEGYSVSREKKESFPLTVTSAQKNPTAFYLCASSIEGLGDGYTFGSGTRLTVV.

The chain is built from TRBV27 and TRBJ2-1; 10 nucleotides agree with TRBD2. The CDR3 has 15 residues. Germline CDR1 and CDR2: MNHEY and SMNVEV (reference sequence). The J segment lost 3 bases and the V segment lost 7 bases, leaving 6 bases of the junction unmatched. The CDR3 reads CASTSGGNNYNEQFF. The CDR3 DNA is TGTGCCAGCACTAGCGGGGGCAATAACTACAATGAGCAGTTCTTC.